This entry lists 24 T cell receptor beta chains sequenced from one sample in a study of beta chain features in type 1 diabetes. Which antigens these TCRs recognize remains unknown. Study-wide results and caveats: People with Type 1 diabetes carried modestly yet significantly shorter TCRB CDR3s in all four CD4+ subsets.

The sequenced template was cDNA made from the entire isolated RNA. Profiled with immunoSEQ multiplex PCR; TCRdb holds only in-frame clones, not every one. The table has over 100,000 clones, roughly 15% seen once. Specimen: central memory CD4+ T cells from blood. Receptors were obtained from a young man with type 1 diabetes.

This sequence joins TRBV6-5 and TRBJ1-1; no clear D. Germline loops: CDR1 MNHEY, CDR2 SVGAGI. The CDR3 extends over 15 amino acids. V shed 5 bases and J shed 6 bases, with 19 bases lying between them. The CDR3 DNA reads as TGTGCCAGCAGTCCCTCGGCCCAGAGAGAGGCTGAAGCTTTCTTT. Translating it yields CASSPSAQREAEAFF.

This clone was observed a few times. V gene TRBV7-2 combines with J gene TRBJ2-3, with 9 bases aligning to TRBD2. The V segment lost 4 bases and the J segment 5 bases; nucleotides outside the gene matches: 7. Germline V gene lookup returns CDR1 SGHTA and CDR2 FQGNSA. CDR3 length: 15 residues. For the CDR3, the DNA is TGTGCCAGCAGCTCTCCGGGACTAGCATTAGATACGCAGTATTTT. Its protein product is CASSSPGLALDTQYF.

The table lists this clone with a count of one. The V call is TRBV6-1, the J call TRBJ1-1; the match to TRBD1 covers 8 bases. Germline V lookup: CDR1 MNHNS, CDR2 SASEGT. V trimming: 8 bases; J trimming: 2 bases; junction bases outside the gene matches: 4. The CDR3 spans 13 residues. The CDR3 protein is CASGDRGNTEAFF. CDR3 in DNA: TGTGCCAGCGGCGACAGGGGAAACACTGAAGCTTTCTTT.

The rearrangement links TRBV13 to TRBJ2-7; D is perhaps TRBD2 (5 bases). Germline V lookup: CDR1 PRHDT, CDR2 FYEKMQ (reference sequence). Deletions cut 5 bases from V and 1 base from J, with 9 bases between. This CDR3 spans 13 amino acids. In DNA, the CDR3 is TGTGCCAGCAGCATGGCGGGTTCCTACGAGCAGTACTTC. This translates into CASSMAGSYEQYF. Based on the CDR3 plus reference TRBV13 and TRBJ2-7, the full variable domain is AAGVIQSPRHLIKEKRETATLKCYPIPRHDTVYWYQQGPGQDPQFLISFYEKMQSDKGSIPDRFSAQQFSDYHSELNMSSLELGDSALYFCASSMAGSYEQYFGPGTRLTVT.

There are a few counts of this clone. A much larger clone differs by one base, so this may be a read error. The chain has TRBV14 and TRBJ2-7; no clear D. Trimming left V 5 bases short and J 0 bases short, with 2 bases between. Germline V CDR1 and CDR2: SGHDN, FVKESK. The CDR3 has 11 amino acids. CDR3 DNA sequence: TGTGCCAGCAGCAACTCCTACGAGCAGTACTTC. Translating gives CASSNSYEQYF. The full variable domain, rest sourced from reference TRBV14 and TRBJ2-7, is EAGVTQFPSHSVIEKGQTVTLRCDPISGHDNLYWYRRVMGKEIKFLLHFVKESKQDESGMPNNRFLAERTGGTYSTLKVQPAELEDSGVYFCASSNSYEQYFGPGTRLTVT.

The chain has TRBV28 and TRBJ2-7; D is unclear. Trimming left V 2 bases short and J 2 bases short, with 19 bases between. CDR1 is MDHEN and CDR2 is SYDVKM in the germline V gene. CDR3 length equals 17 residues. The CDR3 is CASSLSPFSPETYEQYF. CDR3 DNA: TGTGCCAGCAGTTTAAGCCCATTCAGTCCCGAGACCTACGAGCAGTACTTC.

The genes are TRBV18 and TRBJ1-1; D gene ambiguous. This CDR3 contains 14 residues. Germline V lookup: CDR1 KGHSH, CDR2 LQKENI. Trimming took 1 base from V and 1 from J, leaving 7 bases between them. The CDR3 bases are TGTGCCAGCTCACCACAGGACTCGAACACTGAAGCTTTCTTT. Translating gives CASSPQDSNTEAFF.

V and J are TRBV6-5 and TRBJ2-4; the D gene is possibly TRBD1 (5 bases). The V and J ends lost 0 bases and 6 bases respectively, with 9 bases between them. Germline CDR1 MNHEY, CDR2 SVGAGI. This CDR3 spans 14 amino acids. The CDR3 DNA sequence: TGTGCCAGCAGTTACTCCCGACAGAGAAACATTCAGTACTTC. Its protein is CASSYSRQRNIQYF.

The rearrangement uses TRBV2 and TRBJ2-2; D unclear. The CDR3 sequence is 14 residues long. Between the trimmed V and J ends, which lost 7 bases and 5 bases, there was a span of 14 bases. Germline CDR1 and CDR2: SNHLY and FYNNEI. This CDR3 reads CASKVSSVTGELFF. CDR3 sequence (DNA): TGTGCCAGCAAAGTGAGTTCAGTTACCGGGGAGCTGTTTTTT.

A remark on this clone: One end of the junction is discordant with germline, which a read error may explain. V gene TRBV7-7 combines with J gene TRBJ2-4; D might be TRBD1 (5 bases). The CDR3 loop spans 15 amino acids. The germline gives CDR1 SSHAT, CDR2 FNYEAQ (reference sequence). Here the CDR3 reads CASSSLGVAKNIQYF. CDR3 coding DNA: TGTGCTAGCAGCTCCCTAGGGGTAGCCAAAAACATTCAGTACTTC.

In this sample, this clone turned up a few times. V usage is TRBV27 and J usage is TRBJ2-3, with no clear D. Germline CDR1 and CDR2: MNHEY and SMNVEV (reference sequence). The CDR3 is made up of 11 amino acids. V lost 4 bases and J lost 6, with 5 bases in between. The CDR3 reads CASSSQDTQYF. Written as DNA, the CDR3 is TGTGCCAGCAGTTCCCAGGATACGCAGTATTTT.

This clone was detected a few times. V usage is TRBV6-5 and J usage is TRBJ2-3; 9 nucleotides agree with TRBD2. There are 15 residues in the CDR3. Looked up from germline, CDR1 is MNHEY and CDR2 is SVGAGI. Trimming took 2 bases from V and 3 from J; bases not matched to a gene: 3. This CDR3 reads CASSYGLAGTDTQYF. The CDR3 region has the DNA TGTGCCAGCAGTTACGGTCTAGCGGGGACAGATACGCAGTATTTT.

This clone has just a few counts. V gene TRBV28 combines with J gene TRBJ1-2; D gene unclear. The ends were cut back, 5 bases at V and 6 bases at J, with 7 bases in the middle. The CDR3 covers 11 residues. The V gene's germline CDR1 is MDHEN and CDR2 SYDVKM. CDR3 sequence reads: CASSAGNGYTF. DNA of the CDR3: TGTGCCAGCAGTGCTGGGAATGGCTACACCTTC.

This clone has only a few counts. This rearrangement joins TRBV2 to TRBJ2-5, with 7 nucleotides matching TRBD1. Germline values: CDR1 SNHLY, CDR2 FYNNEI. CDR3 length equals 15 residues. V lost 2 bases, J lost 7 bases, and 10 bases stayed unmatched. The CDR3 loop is CASSERWTGLGTQYF. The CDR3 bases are TGTGCCAGCAGTGAACGGTGGACAGGTCTAGGGACCCAGTACTTC.

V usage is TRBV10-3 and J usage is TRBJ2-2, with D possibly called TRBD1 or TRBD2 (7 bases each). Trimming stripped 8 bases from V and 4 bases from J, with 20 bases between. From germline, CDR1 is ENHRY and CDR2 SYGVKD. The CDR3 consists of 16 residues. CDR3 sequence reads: CAIHGGGTATTGELFF. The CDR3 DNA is TGTGCCATCCACGGGGGAGGGACAGCTACCACCGGGGAGCTGTTTTTT.

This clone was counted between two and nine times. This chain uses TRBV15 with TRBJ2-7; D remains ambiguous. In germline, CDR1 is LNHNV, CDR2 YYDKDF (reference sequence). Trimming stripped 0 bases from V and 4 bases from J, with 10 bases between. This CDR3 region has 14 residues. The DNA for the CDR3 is TGTGCCACCAGCAGAGATGTCACGGCGTACGAGCAGTACTTC. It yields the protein CATSRDVTAYEQYF.

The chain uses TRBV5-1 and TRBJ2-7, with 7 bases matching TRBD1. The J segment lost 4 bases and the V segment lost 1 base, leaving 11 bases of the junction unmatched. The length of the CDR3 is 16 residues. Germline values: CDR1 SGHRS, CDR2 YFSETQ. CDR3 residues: CASSLLSTQGRYEQYF. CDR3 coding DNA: TGCGCCAGCAGCTTGTTATCCACACAGGGGCGGTACGAGCAGTACTTC.

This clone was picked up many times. The CDR3 spells CASRRGGTGAQHF. The CDR3, as DNA: TGTGCCAGCAGGCGAGGGGGGACTGGGGCCCAGCATTTT. The chain joins TRBV28 to TRBJ1-5; the D gene is possibly TRBD1 (6 bases). The germline V and J ends were trimmed by 6 bases and 11 bases, with 17 bases remaining between them. The germline CDR1 and CDR2 sequences are MDHEN and SYDVKM. The CDR3 length is 13 residues.

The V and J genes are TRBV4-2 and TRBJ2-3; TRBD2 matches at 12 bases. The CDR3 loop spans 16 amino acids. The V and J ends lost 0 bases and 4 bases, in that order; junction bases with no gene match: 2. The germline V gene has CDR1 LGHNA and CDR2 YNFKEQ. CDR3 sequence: CASSQELAGGADTQYF. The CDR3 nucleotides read TGTGCCAGCAGCCAAGAACTAGCGGGGGGCGCAGATACGCAGTATTTT.

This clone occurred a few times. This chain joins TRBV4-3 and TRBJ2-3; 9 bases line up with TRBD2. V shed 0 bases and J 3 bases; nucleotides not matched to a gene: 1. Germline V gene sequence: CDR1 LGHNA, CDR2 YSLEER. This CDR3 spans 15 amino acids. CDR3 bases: TGCGCCAGCAGCCAAGATCTAGCGGGGACAGATACGCAGTATTTT. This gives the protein CASSQDLAGTDTQYF.

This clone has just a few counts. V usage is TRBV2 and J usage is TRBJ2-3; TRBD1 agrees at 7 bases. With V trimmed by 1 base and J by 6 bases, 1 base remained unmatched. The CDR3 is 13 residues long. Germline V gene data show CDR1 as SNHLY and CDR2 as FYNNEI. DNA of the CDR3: TGTGCCAGCAGTGAAGAGGGGGCGGATACGCAGTATTTT. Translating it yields CASSEEGADTQYF.

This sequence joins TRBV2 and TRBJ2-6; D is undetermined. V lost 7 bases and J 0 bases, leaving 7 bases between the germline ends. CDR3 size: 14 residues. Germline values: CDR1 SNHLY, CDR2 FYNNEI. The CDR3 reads CASMTNSGANVLTF. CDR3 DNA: TGTGCCAGCATGACCAACTCTGGGGCCAACGTCCTGACTTTC.

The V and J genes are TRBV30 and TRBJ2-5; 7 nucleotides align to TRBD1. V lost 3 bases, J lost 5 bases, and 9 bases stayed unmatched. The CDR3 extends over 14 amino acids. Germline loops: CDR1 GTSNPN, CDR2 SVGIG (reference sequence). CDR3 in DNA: TGTGCCTGGAGAACTACAGGGGCGGCGGAGACCCAGTACTTC. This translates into CAWRTTGAAETQYF.

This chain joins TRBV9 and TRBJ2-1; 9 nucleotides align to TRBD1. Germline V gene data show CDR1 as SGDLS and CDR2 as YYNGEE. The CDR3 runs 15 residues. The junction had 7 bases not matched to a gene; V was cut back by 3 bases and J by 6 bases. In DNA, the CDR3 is TGTGCCAGCAGCGCGTGGACAGGGGCTGTCAATGAGCAGTTCTTC. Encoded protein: CASSAWTGAVNEQFF. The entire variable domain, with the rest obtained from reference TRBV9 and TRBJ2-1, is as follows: DSGVTQTPKHLITATGQRVTLRCSPRSGDLSVYWYQQSLDQGLQFLIQYYNGEERAKGNILERFSAQQFPDLHSELNLSSLELGDSALYFCASSAWTGAVNEQFFGPGTRLTVL.